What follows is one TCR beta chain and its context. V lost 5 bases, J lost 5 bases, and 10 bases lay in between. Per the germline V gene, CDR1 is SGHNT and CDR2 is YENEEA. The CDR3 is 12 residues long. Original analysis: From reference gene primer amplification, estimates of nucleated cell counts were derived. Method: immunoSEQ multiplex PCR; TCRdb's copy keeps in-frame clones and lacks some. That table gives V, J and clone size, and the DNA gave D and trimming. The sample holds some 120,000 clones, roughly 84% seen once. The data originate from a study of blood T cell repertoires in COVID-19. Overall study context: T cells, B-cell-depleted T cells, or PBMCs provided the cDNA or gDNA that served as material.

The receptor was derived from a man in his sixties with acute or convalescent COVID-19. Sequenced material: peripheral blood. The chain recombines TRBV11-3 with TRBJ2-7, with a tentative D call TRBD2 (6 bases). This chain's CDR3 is CASSRAGHEQYF. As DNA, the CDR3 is TGTGCCAGCAGCCGCGCGGGACACGAGCAGTACTTC.